The 5 T cell receptor beta chains given below trace back to one sample, sequenced in a study of blood T cell repertoires in COVID-19. Only in-frame clones appear in the TCRdb table, and some are missing; sequencing was by immunoSEQ multiplex PCR. Of 91,000 or so clones in the sample, roughly 84% were seen once. The sample was peripheral blood. The receptors stem from a woman aged 60-70 years in a cohort sampled during active or convalescent COVID-19.

V gene TRBV5-1 combines with J gene TRBJ1-2; D might be TRBD1 (6 bases). Trimming cost V 3 bases and J 2 bases, with 8 bases left between them. The CDR3 has 13 residues. Germline CDR1 reads SGHRS; CDR2 reads YFSETQ. CDR3 in amino acids: CASSWTENYGYTF. As DNA, the CDR3 is TGCGCCAGCAGCTGGACAGAGAACTATGGCTACACCTTC.

V gene TRBV15 combines with J gene TRBJ2-3; 9 bases line up with TRBD1. This CDR3 comprises 15 residues. CDR1 LNHNV and CDR2 YYDKDF come from the germline V gene (reference sequence). The junction had 5 bases not matched to a gene; V was cut back by 3 bases and J by 4 bases. The CDR3 reads CATSRGGQGSDTQYF. CDR3 nucleotides: TGTGCCACCAGCAGGGGTGGACAGGGGTCAGATACGCAGTATTTT.

V and J are TRBV7-9 and TRBJ1-3, with a tentative D call TRBD1 (6 bases). V was shortened by 2 bases and J by 0 bases, with 8 bases between the two germline ends. The CDR3 sequence is 15 residues long. The germline V gene has CDR1 SEHNR and CDR2 FQNEAQ (reference sequence). The CDR3 region has the DNA TGTGCCAGCAGCTTAAACAGGGACTCTGGAAACACCATATATTTT. It yields the protein CASSLNRDSGNTIYF. The complete variable domain, with remaining parts taken from reference TRBV7-9 and TRBJ1-3, reads DTGVSQNPRHKITKRGQNVTFRCDPISEHNRLYWYRQTLGQGPEFLTYFQNEAQLEKSRLLSDRFSAERPKGSFSTLEIQRTEQGDSAMYLCASSLNRDSGNTIYFGEGSWLTVV.

The chain is built from TRBV5-1 and TRBJ1-5; no definite D call. This CDR3 has 16 residues. The germline gives CDR1 SGHRS, CDR2 YFSETQ. V was shortened by 4 bases and J by 0 bases, with 14 bases between the two germline ends. The CDR3 DNA reads TGCGCCAGCAGCCCGGAACCGGGGATTAGCAATCAGCCCCAGCATTTT. Amino acid sequence: CASSPEPGISNQPQHF.

The V and J genes are TRBV30 and TRBJ1-2; D possibly corresponds to TRBD1 (5 bases). Germline CDR1 reads GTSNPN; CDR2 reads SVGIG (reference sequence). The CDR3 length is 14 residues. V was pared by 4 bases and J by 0 bases, with 12 bases between. In nucleotides, the CDR3 is TGTGCCTGGATGCGCAGGGAAGCTAACTATGGCTACACCTTC. Translating gives CAWMRREANYGYTF.